This T cell receptor beta chain was obtained from a study of naive and memory T cell subsets. The study's findings and limits: A clonotype means one alpha or beta sequence, not an alpha/beta pair. Over 85% of naive TCR sequences appeared only once, unlike memory subsets. Findings for naive and memory subsets could not be checked against ground truth.

With 0 bases removed from V and 6 bases from J, the gap between germline ends came to 13 bases. The CDR3 is made up of 15 amino acids. CDR1 and CDR2 from the germline V gene are SGHRS and YFSETQ. In this sample, this clonotype turned up a few times. Its antigen is as yet unknown. An equimolar mix of two oligonucleotides served as the beta constant-region primer for TRBC1 and TRBC2. Nested alpha and beta constant-region primers with the SP2 primer drove four PCR rounds on ligated cDNA. MiXCR, applied by TCRdb to the UMI-ligation and nested PCR reads, yields one record per CDR3 protein. The sample consists of under 40,000 distinct CDR3 sequences, about an eighth of them appearing once.

Source material: effector memory CD4+ T cells from blood. The subset here: effector memory, CD45RA- CD27-. The chain has TRBV5-1 and TRBJ2-1; weak D call: TRBD2 (6 bases). The source of this sequence is a human donor in good health. The CDR3 DNA reads TGCGCCAGCAGCTTGGGAGGGACTTCCAGCAATGAGCAGTTCTTC. This translates into CASSLGGTSSNEQFF.